This T cell receptor (beta chain) stems from a study of technical replicates of blood from a handful of donors (dated by TCRdb to 2015 to 2018). The CDR3 holds 15 amino acids from the cysteine to the phenylalanine. Only CDR3 DNA is held: 45 bases, read in frame from base 1. Germline trimming amounts to 1 base on V and 2 bases on J, with 5 as the count of junction bases outside the gene matches. The CDR1 and CDR2 encoded by the germline V gene (reference sequence) are GTSNPN and SVGIG. About this clone: What antigen it recognizes has not been identified. Qualities for individual bases were not recorded, and no much larger clone is one base off.

Library preparation used the immunoSEQ multiplex PCR assay. TCRdb holds this immuneACCESS table with in-frame rearrangements only. Some clones are missing; in checked studies, unresolved V genes explain under half, and the rest has no known cause. This sample holds about 82,000 clones; about 93% were observed only once. Together, the top ten hold roughly 0.4% of the sample. The clonotype was recovered from a human donor in good health. The chain links TRBV30 with TRBJ2-3; TRBD2 agrees with 8 junctional bases. Input material: T cells isolated from PBMCs. The sequenced DNA is TGTGCCTGGAGTGGGGAAGCGGGAGTCACAGATACGCAGTATTTT. This is translated as CAWSGEAGVTDTQYF.